A selection of T cell receptor beta chains follows, all from one sample in a study of T-cell memory formation after mild COVID-19. TCRdb passed the 5' RACE reads through MiXCR, listing each CDR3 protein once. Of a few hundred thousand distinct CDR3 sequences listed, approximately 29% are singletons. Sequenced material: PBMCs or a T cell subset sorted from them (not recorded which). These receptor sequences come from an adult woman who had mild COVID-19 (a few samples of this study predate the infection). Cell type and time point are not known. Both conserved end residues are part of each CDR3. Fields, in order: CDR3 length, V gene, J gene, clone size, D gene, CDR3 protein, CDR3 DNA. The D gene is left open where the match is weak. For some rows the clone size is stated as once, few or many, or as a class when expanded; others skip it.

>14|TRBV20-1|TRBJ2-7|-|TRBD1
CSARRGDRGYEQYF
TGCAGTGCTAGAAGAGGGGACAGGGGGTACGAGCAGTACTTC
>14|TRBV4-1|TRBJ2-5|-|-
CASSHASSGETQYF
TGCGCCAGCAGCCACGCTAGCTCTGGGGAGACCCAGTACTTC
>15|TRBV5-1|TRBJ2-1|-|TRBD1
CASSLGGQMFGEQFF
TGCGCCAGCAGCTTGGGGGGACAGATGTTTGGTGAGCAGTTCTTC
>17|TRBV6-2/TRBV6-3|TRBJ2-4|-|TRBD1
CASSDPRDRGAKNIQYF
TGTGCCAGCAGCGACCCCCGGGACAGGGGAGCCAAAAACATTCAGTACTTC
>14|TRBV6-4|TRBJ2-1|many|-
CASSEGSHPNEQFF
TGTGCCAGCAGTGAGGGCAGCCACCCCAATGAGCAGTTCTTC
>15|TRBV20-1|TRBJ2-5|-|TRBD2
CSAMVSGRARETQYF
TGCAGTGCTATGGTTAGCGGGAGGGCACGGGAGACCCAGTACTTC
>18|TRBV6-2/TRBV6-3|TRBJ2-7|-|TRBD2
CASSYFTGTSGRRDEQYF
TGTGCCAGCAGTTACTTTACCGGGACTAGCGGGAGACGGGACGAGCAGTACTTC
>17|TRBV7-9|TRBJ1-3|-|-
CASSLGGVLSSGNTIYF
TGTGCCAGCAGCTTAGGCGGCGTACTGAGCTCTGGAAACACCATATATTTT
>12|TRBV18|TRBJ2-2|many|-
CASSPGAGELFF
TGTGCCAGCTCACCCGGCGCCGGGGAGCTGTTTTTT
>15|TRBV7-3|TRBJ1-1|-|-
CASSLRPGQNSEAFF
TGTGCCAGCAGCTTAAGGCCCGGACAGAACTCTGAAGCTTTCTTT
>14|TRBV27|TRBJ2-2|few|TRBD2
CASRLAGNTGELFF
TGTGCCAGCAGACTAGCGGGAAACACCGGGGAGCTGTTTTTT
>14|TRBV15|TRBJ2-1|few|-
CATSERTTANEQFF
TGTGCCACCAGCGAACGGACTACGGCCAATGAGCAGTTCTTC
>13|TRBV20-1|TRBJ2-7|many|TRBD1
CSARQGSSYEQYF
TGCAGTGCTCGACAGGGGTCCTCCTACGAGCAGTACTTC
>14|TRBV24-1|TRBJ2-7|-|-
CATSDSQISYEQYF
TGTGCCACCAGTGATTCGCAGATTTCCTACGAGCAGTACTTC
>19|TRBV7-2|TRBJ1-6|-|-
CASSRERDGWSSYNSPLHF
TGTGCCAGCAGCCGGGAGAGGGACGGCTGGAGCTCCTATAATTCACCCCTCCACTTT
>13|TRBV7-9|TRBJ1-5|-|-
CASSAENRLPQHF
TGTGCCAGCAGCGCCGAAAATCGTTTACCCCAGCATTTT
>16|TRBV7-6|TRBJ2-2|-|TRBD1
CASSGYRGQSTGELFF
TGTGCCAGCAGCGGGTACAGGGGGCAAAGCACCGGGGAGCTGTTTTTT
>13|TRBV7-7|TRBJ2-2|-|-
CASGSRGPGELFF
TGTGCTAGCGGATCGAGGGGCCCCGGGGAGCTGTTTTTT
>14|TRBV4-3|TRBJ2-2|few|-
CASSQDPDTGELFF
TGCGCCAGCAGCCAAGATCCGGACACCGGGGAGCTGTTTTTT
>14|TRBV4-2|TRBJ2-5|few|-
CASSQDGLTPTQYF
TGTGCCAGCAGCCAAGATGGGCTAACGCCCACCCAGTACTTC
>13|TRBV3-1|TRBJ1-2|-|-
CASSQEGDFGYTF
TGTGCCAGCAGCCAAGAGGGGGACTTTGGCTACACCTTC
>14|TRBV12-3/TRBV12-4|TRBJ2-3|many|-
CASSLSAGTDTQYF
TGTGCCAGCAGTTTGAGCGCCGGGACAGATACGCAGTATTTT
>15|TRBV3-1|TRBJ2-2|few|-
CASSQAFQGVGELFF
TGTGCCAGCAGCCAAGCATTTCAGGGAGTCGGGGAGCTGTTTTTT
>13|TRBV5-5|TRBJ2-7|-|-
CASSSGSGYEQYF
TGTGCCAGCAGCTCAGGCTCGGGTTACGAGCAGTACTTC
>13|TRBV7-3|TRBJ2-5|few|-
CASSSPPRGTQYF
TGTGCCAGCAGCTCCCCCCCAAGGGGGACCCAGTACTTC
>12|TRBV12-3/TRBV12-4|TRBJ2-7|-|-
CASSSGRNEQYF
TGTGCCAGCAGTTCGGGGAGAAACGAGCAGTACTTC
>16|TRBV18|TRBJ2-2|-|TRBD2
CASSPTRAGAAGELFF
TGTGCCAGCTCACCAACCCGAGCGGGGGCGGCCGGGGAGCTGTTTTTT
>15|TRBV7-2|TRBJ1-1|-|-
CASSRRTGILPEAFF
TGTGCCAGCAGCCGGCGAACAGGGATCTTGCCTGAAGCTTTCTTT
>13|TRBV4-1|TRBJ2-2|-|TRBD2
CASRYSGAGELFF
TGCGCCAGCAGATATAGCGGGGCCGGGGAGCTGTTTTTT
>15|TRBV12-3/TRBV12-4|TRBJ2-7|-|-
CASTPILGNSYEQYF
TGTGCCAGCACCCCTATTCTGGGTAACTCCTACGAGCAGTACTTC
>15|TRBV5-4|TRBJ2-5|-|TRBD1
CASSWGRDRQETQYF
TGTGCCAGCAGCTGGGGTCGGGACAGGCAAGAGACCCAGTACTTC
>14|TRBV12-3/TRBV12-4|TRBJ2-7|-|-
CASRFLSSRSEQYF
TGTGCCAGCAGGTTCCTTTCGAGCAGGAGCGAGCAGTACTTC
>16|TRBV7-6|TRBJ2-3|-|-
CASSYLLGPTADTQYF
TGTGCCAGCAGCTACCTACTAGGCCCCACGGCAGATACGCAGTATTTT
>14|TRBV7-9|TRBJ2-2|-|-
CASSPAGRSRELFF
TGTGCCAGCAGCCCAGCAGGAAGGAGCAGGGAGCTGTTTTTT
>13|TRBV21-1|TRBJ2-7|few|-
CASSKGENYEQYF
TGTGCCAGCAGCAAAGGAGAGAACTACGAGCAGTACTTC
>14|TRBV12-3/TRBV12-4|TRBJ2-1|-|-
CASTPGGYYNEQFF
TGTGCCAGCACCCCCGGAGGCTACTACAATGAGCAGTTCTTC
>13|TRBV20-1|TRBJ2-1|once|-
CSASVPPLNEQLF
TGCAGTGCTAGCGTCCCCCCTCTTAATGAGCAGTTATTC
>12|TRBV10-3|TRBJ2-2|few|-
CAISEINGELFF
TGTGCCATCAGTGAGATTAACGGGGAGCTGTTTTTT
>15|TRBV7-9|TRBJ2-2|few|TRBD1
CASSLGDRSAGELFF
TGTGCCAGCAGCTTAGGGGACAGGTCGGCCGGGGAGCTGTTTTTT
>15|TRBV18|TRBJ1-1|-|-
CASFTSGGMVTEAFF
TGTGCCAGCTTCACTAGTGGAGGGATGGTAACTGAAGCTTTCTTT
>13|TRBV30|TRBJ1-5|many|-
CAWSAKGNQPQHF
TGTGCCTGGAGTGCGAAAGGGAATCAGCCCCAGCATTTT
>15|TRBV7-9|TRBJ2-5|few|-
CASSPYGALKETQYF
TGTGCCAGCAGCCCGTACGGGGCTCTGAAAGAGACCCAGTACTTC
>14|TRBV7-3|TRBJ1-1|-|TRBD1
CASSSGGANTEAFF
TGTGCCAGCAGCTCAGGGGGGGCTAACACTGAAGCTTTCTTT
>15|TRBV3-1|TRBJ1-4|few|-
CASSPTGGLSEKLFF
TGTGCCAGCAGCCCGACCGGGGGGCTTAGTGAAAAACTGTTTTTT
>10|TRBV7-9|TRBJ2-2|once|-
CASSFGELFF
TGTGCCAGCAGCTTCGGGGAGCTGTTTTTT
>12|TRBV10-3|TRBJ2-7|-|-
CAISGSGYEQYF
TGTGCCATCAGTGGATCAGGCTACGAGCAGTACTTC
>17|TRBV5-1|TRBJ1-1|-|-
CASSLGMVGVLSTEAFF
TGCGCCAGCAGCTTGGGTATGGTAGGTGTTCTGAGCACTGAAGCTTTCTTT
>18|TRBV7-2|TRBJ2-2|many|TRBD2
CASSLGGLAGRRTGELFF
TGTGCCAGCAGCCTGGGGGGACTAGCGGGACGGAGGACCGGGGAGCTGTTTTTT
>14|TRBV12-3/TRBV12-4|TRBJ2-7|-|TRBD1
CASSVETGGYEQYF
TGTGCCAGCAGTGTAGAGACAGGGGGCTACGAGCAGTACTTC
>13|TRBV7-8|TRBJ2-1|-|-
CASSLRRDNEQFF
TGTGCCAGCAGCTTACGACGGGACAATGAGCAGTTCTTC
>11|TRBV4-2|TRBJ1-4|-|-
CASSMYEKLFF
TGTGCCAGCAGCATGTACGAAAAACTGTTTTTT
>13|TRBV6-1|TRBJ1-5|few|-
CAIQGVNNQPQHF
TGTGCCATACAGGGCGTAAACAATCAGCCCCAGCATTTT
>15|TRBV7-9|TRBJ2-1|-|-
CASSLVPGQYNEQFF
TGTGCCAGCAGCTTAGTACCCGGACAGTACAATGAGCAGTTCTTC
>12|TRBV30|TRBJ2-7|-|TRBD1
CAWGTGGYEQYF
TGTGCCTGGGGGACAGGGGGGTACGAGCAGTACTTC
>13|TRBV7-6|TRBJ1-1|-|-
CASSLVMGSEAFF
TGTGCCAGCAGCTTAGTAATGGGATCTGAAGCTTTCTTT
>12|TRBV11-3|TRBJ2-1|few|-
CASVRGADEQFF
TGTGCCAGCGTACGCGGGGCAGATGAGCAGTTCTTC
>13|TRBV29-1|TRBJ1-1|-|-
CSVTDGMNTEAFF
TGCAGCGTGACGGACGGTATGAACACTGAAGCTTTCTTT
>14|TRBV29-1|TRBJ1-2|few|-
CSVRTAALEGGYTF
TGCAGCGTTCGGACGGCCGCTCTTGAGGGGGGCTACACCTTC
>15|TRBV2|TRBJ1-1|-|-
CASTYTGQTNTEAFF
TGTGCCAGCACCTACACTGGACAGACAAACACTGAAGCTTTCTTT